The rows below give T cell receptor beta chains drawn from one sample of a study of cytomegalovirus exposure and HLA in healthy donors. Profiled with immunoSEQ multiplex PCR; TCRdb holds only in-frame clones, not every one. This repertoire shows roughly 200,000 clones, around 80% found once; its top ten account for 0.69%. The sequencing input was PBMCs. These receptors were collected from a woman in her thirties or forties in good health and CMV-seronegative. CDR3s include the opening cysteine and the closing phenylalanine or tryptophan. D genes are given only for firm matches. Not all rows give a size; the values are once, few, many and, for expanded clones, a class.

D	V	length	size	J	DNA	CDR3
TRBD1	TRBV18	14	NA	TRBJ1-4	TGTGCCAGCTCACCGGGACAGGGGAACGAAAAACTGTTTTTT	CASSPGQGNEKLFF
NA	TRBV6-5	13	once	TRBJ1-2	TGTGCCAGCAGTCTACAGGTTCAGGGTGGCTACACCTTC	CASSLQVQGGYTF
NA	TRBV27	16	NA	TRBJ2-3	TGTGCCAGCAGCGGGGGGCCAGGAGTCCGCACAGATACGCAGTATTTT	CASSGGPGVRTDTQYF
TRBD1	TRBV5-1	14	NA	TRBJ2-3	TGCGCCAGCAGCTCCGGACAGGGGACAGATACGCAGTATTTT	CASSSGQGTDTQYF
TRBD1	TRBV7-2	14	NA	TRBJ1-1	TGTGCCAGCAGCCCAAACCCGGGACAGGGTGAAGCTTTCTTT	CASSPNPGQGEAFF
NA	TRBV9	17	NA	TRBJ2-7	TGTGCCAGCAGCGTAGCTAGAGGCCCGGGACATCCTAGGGAGCAGTACTTC	CASSVARGPGHPREQYF
TRBD1	TRBV30	15	once	TRBJ2-5	TGTGCCTGGAGGGGCCGGGACAGTTTTCGAGAGACCCAGTACTTC	CAWRGRDSFRETQYF
NA	TRBV2	14	NA	TRBJ1-1	TGTGCCAGCAGTGAAGCTACAGGCGCACCAGAAGCTTTCTTT	CASSEATGAPEAFF
NA	TRBV7-9	15	NA	TRBJ2-7	TGTGCCAGCAGCCCCCCCGTCCGAAAGTCTGAGGAGCAGTACTTC	CASSPPVRKSEEQYF
TRBD1	TRBV9	14	many	TRBJ1-1	TGTGCCAGCAGCCCCGTACAGGGGACAGGTGAAGCTTTCTTT	CASSPVQGTGEAFF
TRBD1	TRBV15	15	NA	TRBJ1-2	TGTGCCACCAGCAGGGGGGACAGGGTCATCGATGGCTACACCTTC	CATSRGDRVIDGYTF